The clone carrying this TCR beta chain was counted only a few times. Using its own MiXCR run on the 5' RACE reads, TCRdb lists one record per CDR3 protein. Of some 96,000 distinct CDR3 sequences in the sample, approximately 11% are singletons; the top ten hold approximately 4.5%. These data come from a study of early T cells in non-severe SARS-CoV-2 infection. The CDR3 runs 14 residues. Trimming removed 0 bases from V and 4 bases from J, with 9 bases in between. CDR1 and CDR2 (germline): MGHRA, YSYEKL. The specimen comprised whole blood, sampled at baseline. The V call is TRBV4-1, the J call TRBJ1-1; no clear D. The sequence came from an adult who was a healthcare worker with PCR-confirmed SARS-CoV-2 infection or an uninfected control (not recorded which). The CDR3 protein is CASSQDGGRTEAFF. CDR3 nucleotide sequence: TGCGCCAGCAGCCAAGATGGAGGGCGCACTGAAGCTTTCTTT.